The TCR beta chain under discussion was sequenced for a study of T cell responses to AZD1222 COVID-19 vaccine. Study-wide results and limits: Possibly, clonal diversity was underestimated; donors were largely white British and included more females. Only six or seven AZD1222 recipients were seropositive at baseline.

J gave up 4 bases and V 5 bases, and 8 bases lay outside the gene matches. This CDR3 is 15 amino acids long. Looked up from germline, CDR1 is MNHEY and CDR2 is SMNVEV (reference sequence). On this clone: Its specificity is unknown.

Method: immunoSEQ multiplex PCR; TCRdb's copy keeps in-frame clones and lacks some. The profile shows about 150,000 clones, around 90% of them singletons. The rearrangement links TRBV27 to TRBJ1-3; 7 positions match TRBD1. Sequenced material: peripheral blood, taken 28 days after the second AZD1222 dose. The clonotype comes from an adult who received the AZD1222 COVID-19 vaccine. CDR3 nucleotide sequence: TGTGCCAGCAGTCCCGTAGGGGGCGCCGGAAACACCATATATTTT. Translated: CASSPVGGAGNTIYF.